This TCR beta chain was recovered during a study of beta chain features in type 1 diabetes. Study summary: Sorted cells, roughly 100,000,000 in number, were examined across all samples.

The isolated RNA, all of it, was reverse transcribed, so expressed TCRB transcripts were what got sequenced. The table came from immunoSEQ multiplex PCR; TCRdb's copy has only in-frame clones and leaves some out. The repertoire holds under 300,000 clones, roughly 21% seen once, with 0.028% in the top ten. Whole-study results and caveats: There were fewer insertions and more deletions at the VDJ junctions of type 1 diabetes patients. All four CD4+ subsets from Type 1 diabetes patients carried moderately but significantly shorter TCRB CDR3s.

Germline V gives CDR1 SGDLS, CDR2 YYNGEE. This CDR3 has 16 amino acids. Trimming pared 0 bases from V and 0 bases from J, leaving 13 bases between. A word on this clone: As yet, its antigen is unknown.

The specimen was naive CD4+ T cells from blood. The chain recombines TRBV9 with TRBJ2-7; D is possibly TRBD1 (5 bases). The sequence was collected from a woman aged 40-49 years with type 1 diabetes. This CDR3 reads CASSVEARADSYEQYF. CDR3 sequence (DNA): TGTGCCAGCAGCGTAGAGGCCAGGGCGGACTCCTACGAGCAGTACTTC.